The clone carrying this T cell receptor beta chain was detected only a few times. As yet, its antigen is unknown. This specimen comes from a study of T cell responses to AZD1222 COVID-19 vaccine. Study-wide findings and caveats: Baseline seropositivity characterized only six AZD1222 recipients. Close to half of all spike-specific TCRs reportedly target regions of the variants that are unmutated.

The analysis combined second doses at about 4 or about 12 weeks. Libraries were prepared by immunoSEQ multiplex PCR; TCRdb keeps only in-frame clonotypes and omits some of them. The sample has 100,000 to 150,000 clones; roughly 82% are singletons. This receptor was obtained from an adult who received the AZD1222 COVID-19 vaccine. Here the sequenced sample was peripheral blood, taken 28 days after the second AZD1222 dose.

CDR3 in amino acids: CASSQDREQPQHF. DNA of the CDR3: TGCGCCAGCAGCCAAGATCGGGAACAGCCCCAGCATTTT. This chain connects TRBV4-3 to TRBJ1-5, with D unclear. Germline V lookup: CDR1 LGHNA, CDR2 YSLEER. Trimming left V 0 bases short and J 7 bases short, with 7 bases between. The CDR3 sequence is 13 residues long.